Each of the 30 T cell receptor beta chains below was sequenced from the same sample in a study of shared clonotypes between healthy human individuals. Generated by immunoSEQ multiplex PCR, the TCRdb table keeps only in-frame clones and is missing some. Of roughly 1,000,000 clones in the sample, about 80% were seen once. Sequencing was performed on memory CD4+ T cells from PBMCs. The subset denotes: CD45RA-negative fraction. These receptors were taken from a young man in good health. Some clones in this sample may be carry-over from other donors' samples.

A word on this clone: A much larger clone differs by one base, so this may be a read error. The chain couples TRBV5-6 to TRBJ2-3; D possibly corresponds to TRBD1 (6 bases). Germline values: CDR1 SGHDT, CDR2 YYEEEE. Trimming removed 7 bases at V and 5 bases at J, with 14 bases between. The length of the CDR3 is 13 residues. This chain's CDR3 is CASSRGRGDTQYF. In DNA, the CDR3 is TGTGCCAGCTCCAGGGGCCGTGGAGATACGCAGTATTTT.

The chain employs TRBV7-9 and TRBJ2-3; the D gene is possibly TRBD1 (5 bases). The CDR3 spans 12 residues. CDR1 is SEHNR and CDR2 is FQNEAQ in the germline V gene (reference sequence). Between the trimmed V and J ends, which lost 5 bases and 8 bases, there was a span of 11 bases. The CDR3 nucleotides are TGTGCCAGCAGCCCGGACATTAGTACGCAGTATTTT. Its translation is CASSPDISTQYF.

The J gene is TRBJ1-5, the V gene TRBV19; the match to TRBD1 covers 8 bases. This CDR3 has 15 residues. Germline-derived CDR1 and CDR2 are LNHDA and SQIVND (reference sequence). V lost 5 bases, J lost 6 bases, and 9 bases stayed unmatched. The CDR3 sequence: CASSPTGGFGQPQHF. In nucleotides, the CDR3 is TGTGCCAGTAGTCCAACAGGGGGGTTTGGTCAGCCCCAGCATTTT. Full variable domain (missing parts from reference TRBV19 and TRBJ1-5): DGGITQSPKYLFRKEGQNVTLSCEQNLNHDAMYWYRQDPGQGLRLIYYSQIVNDFQKGDIAEGYSVSREKKESFPLTVTSAQKNPTAFYLCASSPTGGFGQPQHFGDGTRLSIL.

CDR3 region: CASSEFGQGESPLHF. DNA for the CDR3: TGTGCCAGCAGTGAATTTGGACAGGGCGAATCACCCCTCCACTTT. The J gene is TRBJ1-6, the V gene TRBV2; 8 nucleotides line up with TRBD1. V lost 2 bases, J lost 10 bases, and 7 bases stayed unmatched. The germline gives CDR1 SNHLY, CDR2 FYNNEI. The CDR3 is 15 amino acids. The full variable domain, rest sourced from reference TRBV2 and TRBJ1-6, is EPEVTQTPSHQVTQMGQEVILRCVPISNHLYFYWYRQILGQKVEFLVSFYNNEISEKSEIFDDQFSVERPDGSNFTLKIRSTKLEDSAMYFCASSEFGQGESPLHFGNGTRLTVT.

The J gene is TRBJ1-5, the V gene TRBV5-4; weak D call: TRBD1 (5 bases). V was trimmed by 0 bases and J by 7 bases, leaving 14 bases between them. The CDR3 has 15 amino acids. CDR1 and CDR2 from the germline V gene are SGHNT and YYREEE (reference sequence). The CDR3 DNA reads TGTGCCAGCAGCTTGGGGGCAGGGATTTGGCAGCCCCAGCATTTT. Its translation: CASSLGAGIWQPQHF. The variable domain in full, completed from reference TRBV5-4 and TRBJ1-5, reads ETGVTQSPTHLIKTRGQQVTLRCSSQSGHNTVSWYQQALGQGPQFIFQYYREEENGRGNFPPRFSGLQFPNYSSELNVNALELDDSALYLCASSLGAGIWQPQHFGDGTRLSIL.

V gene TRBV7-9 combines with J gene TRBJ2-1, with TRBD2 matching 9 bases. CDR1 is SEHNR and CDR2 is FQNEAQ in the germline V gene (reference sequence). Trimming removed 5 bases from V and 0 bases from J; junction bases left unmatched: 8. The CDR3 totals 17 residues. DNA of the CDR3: TGTGCCAGCAGCCCGGCGACTAGCGGAAGCTCCTACAATGAGCAGTTCTTC. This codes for CASSPATSGSSYNEQFF.

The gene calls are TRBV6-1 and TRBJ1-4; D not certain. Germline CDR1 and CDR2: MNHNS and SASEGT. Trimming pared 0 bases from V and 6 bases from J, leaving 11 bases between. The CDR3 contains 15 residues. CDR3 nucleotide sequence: TGTGCCAGCAGTGAAGCCTTTGGAGGGCATGAAAAACTGTTTTTT. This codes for CASSEAFGGHEKLFF.

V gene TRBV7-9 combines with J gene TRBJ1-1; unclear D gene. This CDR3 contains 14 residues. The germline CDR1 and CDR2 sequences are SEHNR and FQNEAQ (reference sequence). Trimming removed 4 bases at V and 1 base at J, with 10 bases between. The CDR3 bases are TGTGCCAGCAGCTCCCCAGAGGAGAACACTGAAGCTTTCTTT. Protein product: CASSSPEENTEAFF.

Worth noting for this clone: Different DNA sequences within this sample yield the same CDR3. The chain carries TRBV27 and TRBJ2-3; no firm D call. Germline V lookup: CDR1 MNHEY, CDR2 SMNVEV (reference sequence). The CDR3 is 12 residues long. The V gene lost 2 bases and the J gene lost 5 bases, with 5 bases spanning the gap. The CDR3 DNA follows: TGTGCCAGCAGTTTAACGCGAGATACGCAGTATTTT. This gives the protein CASSLTRDTQYF.

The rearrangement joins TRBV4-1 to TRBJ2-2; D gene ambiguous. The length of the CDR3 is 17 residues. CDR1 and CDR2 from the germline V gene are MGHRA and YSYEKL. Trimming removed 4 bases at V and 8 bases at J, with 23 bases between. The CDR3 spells CASSRKYTTSVPGELFF. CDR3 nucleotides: TGCGCCAGCAGCCGAAAATACACTACCTCGGTTCCGGGGGAGCTGTTTTTT.

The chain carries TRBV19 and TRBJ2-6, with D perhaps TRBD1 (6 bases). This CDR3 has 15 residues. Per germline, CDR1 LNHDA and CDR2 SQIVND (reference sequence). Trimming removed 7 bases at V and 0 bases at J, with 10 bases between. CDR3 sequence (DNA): TGTGCCAGTAAGGGGGTAAGCTCTGGGGCCAACGTCCTGACTTTC. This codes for CASKGVSSGANVLTF.

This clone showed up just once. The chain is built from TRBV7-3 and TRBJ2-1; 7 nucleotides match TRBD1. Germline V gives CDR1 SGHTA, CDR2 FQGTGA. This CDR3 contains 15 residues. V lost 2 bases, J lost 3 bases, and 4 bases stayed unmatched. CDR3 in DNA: TGTGCCAGCAGCTTAGTACAGGGGTACTACAATGAGCAGTTCTTC. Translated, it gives CASSLVQGYYNEQFF.

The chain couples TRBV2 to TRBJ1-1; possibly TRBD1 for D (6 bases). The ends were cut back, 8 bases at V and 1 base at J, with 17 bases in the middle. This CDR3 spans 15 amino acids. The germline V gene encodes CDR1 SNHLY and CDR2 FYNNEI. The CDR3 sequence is CASHLSGQKNTEAFF. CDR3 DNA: TGTGCCAGCCACCTGTCAGGACAGAAGAACACTGAAGCTTTCTTT.

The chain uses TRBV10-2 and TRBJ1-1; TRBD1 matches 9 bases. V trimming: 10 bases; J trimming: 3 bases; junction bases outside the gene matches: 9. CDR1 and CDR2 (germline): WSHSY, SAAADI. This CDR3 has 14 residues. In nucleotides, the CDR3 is TGCGCCAACAGGGACAGGGTCTCGTACACTGAAGCTTTCTTT. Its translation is CANRDRVSYTEAFF.

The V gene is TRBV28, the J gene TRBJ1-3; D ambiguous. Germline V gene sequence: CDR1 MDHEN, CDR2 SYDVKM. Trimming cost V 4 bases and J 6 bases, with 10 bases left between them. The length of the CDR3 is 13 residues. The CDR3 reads CASSWIQLNTIYF. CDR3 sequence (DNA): TGTGCCAGCAGTTGGATACAGTTAAACACCATATATTTT.

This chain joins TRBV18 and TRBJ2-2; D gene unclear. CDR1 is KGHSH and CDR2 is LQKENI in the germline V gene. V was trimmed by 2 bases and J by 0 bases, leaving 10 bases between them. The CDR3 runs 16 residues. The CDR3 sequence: CASSPDLVANTGELFF. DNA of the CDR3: TGTGCCAGCTCACCAGACCTGGTTGCGAACACCGGGGAGCTGTTTTTT.

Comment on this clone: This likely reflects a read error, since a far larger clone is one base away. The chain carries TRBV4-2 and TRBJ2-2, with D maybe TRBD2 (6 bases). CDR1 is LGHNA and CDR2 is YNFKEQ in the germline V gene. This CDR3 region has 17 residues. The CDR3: CASSQTKPGRTTGGLFF. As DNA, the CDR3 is TGTGCCAGCAGCCAAACAAAACCGGGCCGGACAACCGGGGGGCTGTTTTTT.

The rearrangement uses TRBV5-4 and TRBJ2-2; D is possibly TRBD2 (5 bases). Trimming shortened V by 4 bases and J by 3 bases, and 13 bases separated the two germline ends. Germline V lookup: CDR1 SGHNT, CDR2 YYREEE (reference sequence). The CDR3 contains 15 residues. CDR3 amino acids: CASSKGLIYTGELFF. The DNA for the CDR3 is TGTGCCAGCAGCAAAGGACTGATATACACCGGGGAGCTGTTTTTT.

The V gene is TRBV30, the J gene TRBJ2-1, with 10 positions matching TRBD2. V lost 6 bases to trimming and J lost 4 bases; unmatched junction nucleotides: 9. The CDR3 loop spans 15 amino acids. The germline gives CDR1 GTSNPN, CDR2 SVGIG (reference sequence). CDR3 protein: CACKATSGQYNEQFF. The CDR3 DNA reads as TGTGCCTGCAAGGCGACTAGCGGGCAGTACAATGAGCAGTTCTTC.

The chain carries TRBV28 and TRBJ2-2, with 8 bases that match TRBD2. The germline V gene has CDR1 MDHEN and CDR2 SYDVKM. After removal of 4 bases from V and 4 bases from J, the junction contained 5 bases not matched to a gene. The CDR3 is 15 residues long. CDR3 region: CASSSTGLATGELFF. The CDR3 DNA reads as TGTGCCAGCAGTTCCACAGGACTAGCCACCGGGGAGCTGTTTTTT.

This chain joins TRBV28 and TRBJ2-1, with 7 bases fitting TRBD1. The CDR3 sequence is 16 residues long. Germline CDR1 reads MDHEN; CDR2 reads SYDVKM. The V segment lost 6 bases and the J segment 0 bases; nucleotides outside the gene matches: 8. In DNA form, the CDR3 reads TGTGCCAGCAGCCTTAGGACAGGATACTCCTACAATGAGCAGTTCTTC. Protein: CASSLRTGYSYNEQFF.

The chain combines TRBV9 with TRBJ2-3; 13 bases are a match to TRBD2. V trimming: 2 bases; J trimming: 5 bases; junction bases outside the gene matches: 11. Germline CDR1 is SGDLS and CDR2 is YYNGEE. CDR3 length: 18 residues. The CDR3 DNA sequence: TGTGCCAGCAGCGTTAGGGGACTAGCGGGGAAGTCAGAAGATACGCAGTATTTT. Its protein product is CASSVRGLAGKSEDTQYF.

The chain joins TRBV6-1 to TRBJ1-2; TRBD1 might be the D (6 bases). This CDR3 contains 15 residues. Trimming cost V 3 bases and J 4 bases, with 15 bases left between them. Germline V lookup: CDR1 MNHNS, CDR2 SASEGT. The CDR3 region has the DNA TGTGCCAGCAGTGACGGGCCAGGCAGGGGCTATGGCTACACCTTC. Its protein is CASSDGPGRGYGYTF.

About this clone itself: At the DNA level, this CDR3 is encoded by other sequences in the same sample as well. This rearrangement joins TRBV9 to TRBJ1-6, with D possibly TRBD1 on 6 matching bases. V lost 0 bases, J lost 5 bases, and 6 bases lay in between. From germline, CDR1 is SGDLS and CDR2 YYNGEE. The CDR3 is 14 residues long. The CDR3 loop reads CASSVGQDNSPLHF. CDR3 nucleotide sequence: TGTGCCAGCAGCGTAGGACAGGATAATTCACCCCTCCACTTT.

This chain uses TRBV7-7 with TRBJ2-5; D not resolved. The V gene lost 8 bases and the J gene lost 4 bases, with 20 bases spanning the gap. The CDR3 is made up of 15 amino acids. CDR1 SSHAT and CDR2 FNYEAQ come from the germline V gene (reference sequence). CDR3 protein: CASLRSGLPGETQYF. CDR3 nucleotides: TGTGCCAGCTTACGTTCAGGCCTCCCGGGAGAGACCCAGTACTTC.

CDR3 loop: CASSVDGFSGFQPQHF. Here the CDR3 DNA reads TGTGCCAGCAGTGTAGACGGTTTTTCAGGTTTCCAGCCCCAGCATTTT. The rearrangement links TRBV6-1 to TRBJ1-5; no reliable D call. This CDR3 contains 16 residues. V was clipped by 4 bases and J by 7 bases, with 20 bases between them. Germline V CDR1 and CDR2: MNHNS, SASEGT.

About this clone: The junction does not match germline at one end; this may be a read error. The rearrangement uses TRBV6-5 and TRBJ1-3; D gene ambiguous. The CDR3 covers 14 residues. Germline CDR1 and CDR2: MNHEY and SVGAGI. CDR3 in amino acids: CASSYSGRRDTIYF. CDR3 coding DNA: TGTGCCAGCAGCTACTCCGGCAGGCGGGACACCATATATTTT.

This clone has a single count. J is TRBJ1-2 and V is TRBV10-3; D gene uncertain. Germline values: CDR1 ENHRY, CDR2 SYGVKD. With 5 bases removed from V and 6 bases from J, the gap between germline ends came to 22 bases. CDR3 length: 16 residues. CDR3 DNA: TGTGCCATCAGTACAAGCGGGCCACTCCTTGGGGATGGCTACACCTTC. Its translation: CAISTSGPLLGDGYTF.

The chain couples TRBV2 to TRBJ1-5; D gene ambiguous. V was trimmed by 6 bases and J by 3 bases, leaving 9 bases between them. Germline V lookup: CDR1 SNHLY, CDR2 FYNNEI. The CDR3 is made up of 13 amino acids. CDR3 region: CASRAFDNQPQHF. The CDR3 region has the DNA TGTGCCAGCAGGGCCTTTGACAATCAGCCCCAGCATTTT.

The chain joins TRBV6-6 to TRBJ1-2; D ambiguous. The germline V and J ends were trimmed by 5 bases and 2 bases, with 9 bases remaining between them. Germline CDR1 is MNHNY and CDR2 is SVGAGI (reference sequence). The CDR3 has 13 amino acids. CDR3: CASSMDGNYGYTF. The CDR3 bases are TGTGCCAGCAGTATGGACGGGAACTATGGCTACACCTTC.